Below, one TCR beta chain is given with its context. These data originate in a study of cytomegalovirus exposure and HLA in healthy donors. Across the whole study: About 179 million T cells yielded roughly 120 million unique TCR beta sequences in earlier analysis.

CDR1 is SEHNR and CDR2 is FQNEAQ in the germline V gene (reference sequence). This CDR3 region has 16 residues. V lost 1 base, J lost 0 bases, and 12 bases lay in between. The PCR ran on 60 Vbeta and 13 Jbeta primers. This table comes from immunoSEQ multiplex PCR, and its TCRdb copy is limited to in-frame clones, with some not included. The sample records some 120,000 clones, roughly 82% being singletons. Sequencing input: PBMCs. The TCR sequence derives from a woman aged 55-69 years in good health and CMV-seropositive. The chain joins TRBV7-9 to TRBJ1-1, with D unresolved. CDR3 sequence reads: CASSLDIQSMNTEAFF. The CDR3 DNA reads as TGTGCCAGCAGCTTAGATATTCAGTCAATGAACACTGAAGCTTTCTTT. Full variable domain (remainder filled in from reference TRBV7-9 and TRBJ1-1): DTGVSQNPRHKITKRGQNVTFRCDPISEHNRLYWYRQTLGQGPEFLTYFQNEAQLEKSRLLSDRFSAERPKGSFSTLEIQRTEQGDSAMYLCASSLDIQSMNTEAFFGQGTRLTVV.